The rows below give T cell receptor beta chains drawn from one sample of a study of blood T cell repertoires in COVID-19. Sequencing used immunoSEQ multiplex PCR; TCRdb keeps in-frame clones, though not all of them. Among roughly 180,000 clones listed, approximately 77% were seen once. Input material: peripheral blood. Source of these receptors: a woman older than 75 with active or convalescent COVID-19. Each CDR3 is given with its conserved first and last residue. Clone size, where shown, is once, few, many, or a class for clones that have expanded.

>few|TRBV10-2|TRBJ1-1
CASSVQQGPNTEAFF
>few|TRBV7-6|TRBJ1-1
CATGGKNTEAFF
>few|TRBV5-1|TRBJ2-2
CASSPGHATGELFF
>-|TRBV5-4|TRBJ2-7
CASSPWQGAHEQYF
>-|TRBV7-2|TRBJ2-1
CASSLEAGPSYNEQFF
>-|TRBV7-3|TRBJ2-3
CASSLTSYADTQYF
>-|TRBV7-3|TRBJ2-1
CASSPTSGTSYNEQFF
>-|TRBV7-3|TRBJ2-3
CASSTGTSRTDTQYF
>-|TRBV19|TRBJ2-7
CASSLARGGSTYEQYF
>-|TRBV10-2|TRBJ1-2
CASRASGGSYGYTF
>-|TRBV7-8|TRBJ1-2
CASSYSNYGYTF
>once|TRBV9|TRBJ2-3
CASSPTGGLFTDTQYF
>-|TRBV10-3|TRBJ2-3
CAIGSSGSTDTQYF
>-|TRBV30|TRBJ2-2
CAWSLLAGGSGELFF
>-|TRBV27|TRBJ1-5
CASSLSGAGQPQHF
>-|TRBV6-5|TRBJ2-6
CASIPGGSGANVLTF
>-|TRBV5-4|TRBJ1-1
CASSLVDSTTEAFF
>-|TRBV6-5|TRBJ1-3
CASSYSSGTSGNTIYF
>once|TRBV25-1|TRBJ2-7
CASSDGQAIYEQYF
>-|TRBV28|TRBJ1-1
CASSLPAGQGYLAFF
>few|TRBV25-1|TRBJ1-2
CASSGGLGYGYTF
>-|TRBV5-1|TRBJ1-2
CASSPGQDLGYTF
>-|TRBV24-1|TRBJ2-5
CATRGTGSVETQYF
>-|TRBV30|TRBJ1-4
CAWSARQVLGEKLFF
>-|TRBV2|TRBJ2-4
CASSAGLAKNIQYF
>-|TRBV5-1|TRBJ1-2
CASSDSNYGYTF
>-|TRBV6-4|TRBJ2-3
CASSDSGADTDTQYF
>-|TRBV28|TRBJ1-4
CASSFRASRKGEKLFF
>-|TRBV7-2|TRBJ2-7
CASSLAVTSGTFEQYF
>-|TRBV12-2|TRBJ2-7
CASRCGELDYEQYF
>-|TRBV6-5|TRBJ1-1
CASSYRGTNTEAFF
>few|TRBV5-4|TRBJ1-5
CASSFGGQGNQPQHF
>-|TRBV5-1|TRBJ2-5
CASSPIRTSGQETQYF
>-|TRBV6-5|TRBJ2-1
CASRDTSGMYNEQFF
>few|TRBV7-3|TRBJ2-2
CASSYRLAGDTGELFF
>-|TRBV6-6|TRBJ2-7
CASSYLGGQGYEQYF
>-|TRBV6-6|TRBJ1-4
CASSLQGAGEKLFF
>-|TRBV15|TRBJ1-1
CATRGGVTMNTEAFF
>few|TRBV6-4|TRBJ2-3
CASSVEWTGRTDTQYF